Following are 12 T cell receptor beta chains from one sample sequenced in a study of blood T cells in healthy people across ages. A sample-barcoded 5' primer and a J-beta primer mix were used in a second PCR of about 7 to 12 cycles. MiXCR was run by TCRdb on the 5' RACE reads, yielding one entry per CDR3 protein. Here the sample spans roughly 2 million distinct CDR3 sequences, about 50% being singletons. The sequenced material came from blood. The receptor set was obtained from a middle-aged woman in good health.

The CDR3 sequence: CASRPTLIGSYNEQFF. Here the CDR3 DNA reads TGTGCCAGCAGGCCTACTCTGATCGGCTCCTACAATGAGCAGTTCTTC. The gene calls are TRBV12-3 or TRBV12-4 and TRBJ2-1; D is uncertain. Trimming left V 6 bases short and J 0 bases short, with 15 bases between. CDR3 length equals 16 residues.

The CDR3: CASSQQNRGGAGYEQYF. The CDR3 DNA reads as TGCGCCAGCAGCCAACAAAATCGAGGGGGCGCGGGCTACGAGCAGTACTTC. The chain is built from TRBV4-1 and TRBJ2-7; TRBD1 matches at 7 bases. The CDR3 runs 17 residues. Trimming took 2 bases from V and 3 from J; bases not matched to a gene: 13. Per the germline V gene, CDR1 is MGHRA and CDR2 is YSYEKL.

This chain joins TRBV6-5 and TRBJ2-7; D gene uncertain. Trimming pared 2 bases from V and 2 bases from J, leaving 10 bases between. The length of the CDR3 is 14 residues. Germline V gene lookup returns CDR1 MNHEY and CDR2 SVGAGI. Written as DNA, the CDR3 is TGTGCCAGCAGTTACAACCCGGAGCCCTACGAGCAGTACTTC. Its translation is CASSYNPEPYEQYF.

This clonotype was detected only a few times. The rearrangement joins TRBV29-1 to TRBJ1-2; D unclear. The CDR3 length is 12 residues. With 4 bases removed from V and 4 bases from J, the gap between germline ends came to 10 bases. Germline V gives CDR1 SQVTM, CDR2 ANQGSEA. This CDR3 reads CSVGEGIYGYTF. CDR3 bases: TGCAGCGTTGGGGAAGGGATCTATGGCTACACCTTC.

V gene TRBV27 combines with J gene TRBJ2-7; unclear D gene. The V end was cut by 0 bases, the J end by 0 bases, with 18 bases between. The germline V gene has CDR1 MNHEY and CDR2 SMNVEV (reference sequence). CDR3 size: 18 residues. The CDR3 loop reads CASSLSTPAVSGSYEQYF. The CDR3 DNA follows: TGTGCCAGCAGTTTATCGACTCCCGCTGTAAGTGGCTCCTACGAGCAGTACTTC.

This clonotype has only a few counts. The chain employs TRBV27 and TRBJ2-1; 8 bases are a match to TRBD2. V dropped 2 bases and J dropped 6; count of bases not matched to a gene: 6. Germline CDR1 reads MNHEY; CDR2 reads SMNVEV (reference sequence). The CDR3 runs to 15 residues. The CDR3 nucleotides read TGTGCCAGCAGTTTAGCGGGGGGACGAATCAATGAGCAGTTCTTC. Its protein product is CASSLAGGRINEQFF.

The V and J genes are TRBV7-2 and TRBJ1-1, with D possibly matching TRBD1 (6 bases). The V gene's germline CDR1 is SGHTA and CDR2 FQGNSA. The V gene lost 5 bases and the J gene lost 10 bases, with 17 bases spanning the gap. The CDR3 spans 13 residues. The CDR3 sequence: CASSPQQGAGAFF. As DNA, the CDR3 is TGTGCCAGCAGCCCCCAACAGGGTGCGGGAGCTTTCTTT.

The chain is built from TRBV7-9 and TRBJ2-1; 8 nucleotides align to TRBD2. The CDR3 loop spans 18 amino acids. V shed 2 bases and J 1 base; nucleotides not matched to a gene: 10. CDR1 is SEHNR and CDR2 is FQNEAQ in the germline V gene (reference sequence). The CDR3 nucleotides are TGTGCCAGCAGCTTACGCGAGGCGCAGCGGGGGTCCTACAATGAGCAGTTCTTC. Translation: CASSLREAQRGSYNEQFF.

The chain combines TRBV28 with TRBJ1-6; D is ambiguous. Germline CDR1 MDHEN, CDR2 SYDVKM. The V and J ends lost 4 bases and 7 bases respectively, with 8 bases between them. This CDR3 region has 13 residues. The CDR3 reads CASSSSVNSPLHF. CDR3 in DNA: TGTGCCAGCAGTTCCTCCGTGAATTCACCCCTCCACTTT.

This clonotype has a single count. This chain uses TRBV9 with TRBJ2-1, with D perhaps assigned TRBD1 or TRBD2 (5 bases each). V dropped 3 bases and J dropped 1 base, with 11 bases sitting between them. The CDR3 contains 15 residues. Germline assignment: CDR1 SGDLS and CDR2 YYNGEE. The CDR3 spells CASSETGASYNEQFF. CDR3 nucleotides: TGTGCCAGCAGCGAGACCGGGGCATCCTACAATGAGCAGTTCTTC. Full variable domain (missing parts from reference TRBV9 and TRBJ2-1): DSGVTQTPKHLITATGQRVTLRCSPRSGDLSVYWYQQSLDQGLQFLIQYYNGEERAKGNILERFSAQQFPDLHSELNLSSLELGDSALYFCASSETGASYNEQFFGPGTRLTVL.

Of note for this clonotype: This may arise from a read error, as a much more abundant clone is one base away. The chain joins TRBV5-1 to TRBJ1-2; D is unresolved. This CDR3 region has 12 residues. Germline V gene lookup returns CDR1 SGHRS and CDR2 YFSETQ. The CDR3 nucleotides are TGCGTCAGCAGCGGAAGCTTGGAAGGCTACACCTTC. It codes for CVSSGSLEGYTF.

The chain employs TRBV4-3 and TRBJ2-1; no reliable D call. The germline V and J ends were trimmed by 0 bases and 2 bases, with 8 bases remaining between them. The CDR3 covers 15 residues. CDR1 is LGHNA and CDR2 is YSLEER in the germline V gene. The CDR3 sequence: CASSQDQLTYNEQFF. DNA for the CDR3: TGCGCCAGCAGCCAAGATCAGCTTACCTACAATGAGCAGTTCTTC.